The 30 T cell receptor beta chains given below trace back to one sample, sequenced in a study of shared clonotypes between healthy human individuals. Sequenced by immunoSEQ multiplex PCR; TCRdb stores in-frame clones only, minus some. The sample has millions of clones, over 85% seen once. The source material was naive CD4+ T cells sorted from blood. As for subset: CD45RA+ positively selected. These receptors were taken from a man younger than 35 in good health.

The chain recombines TRBV29-1 with TRBJ2-1; the D call may be TRBD1 or TRBD2 (5 bases each). CDR1 and CDR2 (germline): SQVTM, ANQGSEA. Trimming left V 3 bases short and J 9 bases short, with 21 bases between. The CDR3 sequence is 15 residues long. The CDR3 sequence is CSVEGPLKVSGEQFF. The DNA of the CDR3 is TGCAGCGTTGAGGGACCGTTGAAAGTTTCCGGTGAGCAGTTCTTC.

This chain connects TRBV2 to TRBJ2-5; the match to TRBD2 covers 8 bases. V lost 1 base and J lost 2; bases outside the gene matches: 6. The CDR3 totals 16 residues. Germline CDR1 reads SNHLY; CDR2 reads FYNNEI. The CDR3 protein is CASSEEVAGGQETQYF. The CDR3 bases are TGTGCCAGCAGTGAAGAGGTGGCGGGGGGTCAAGAGACCCAGTACTTC.

A word on this clone: Within the sample, other DNA sequences also encode this same CDR3. The chain recombines TRBV5-1 with TRBJ2-1; D remains unclear. V was trimmed by 0 bases and J by 3 bases, leaving 4 bases between them. There are 13 residues in the CDR3. Germline CDR1 and CDR2: SGHRS and YFSETQ. CDR3 sequence: CASSLENYNEQFF. The CDR3 region has the DNA TGCGCCAGCAGCTTGGAGAACTACAATGAGCAGTTCTTC.

Notes on this clone: The identical CDR3 is also encoded by other nucleotide sequences in the sample. The gene calls are TRBV10-3 and TRBJ2-2; D is ambiguous. The CDR3 spans 13 residues. V was shortened by 0 bases and J by 5 bases, with 4 bases between the two germline ends. Germline V gene lookup returns CDR1 ENHRY and CDR2 SYGVKD. CDR3 nucleotide sequence: TGTGCCATCAGTGAGTCCGGTACCGGGGAGCTGTTTTTT. Protein sequence: CAISESGTGELFF.

The rearrangement joins TRBV27 to TRBJ1-4; D unresolved. CDR1 MNHEY and CDR2 SMNVEV come from the germline V gene (reference sequence). V was shortened by 4 bases and J by 0 bases, with 21 bases between the two germline ends. The CDR3 has 19 residues. In DNA form, the CDR3 reads TGTGCCAGCAGTTCGGCAAAGGACGTTAGGGCCGCAACTAATGAAAAACTGTTTTTT. Translated: CASSSAKDVRAATNEKLFF.

The chain uses TRBV11-2 and TRBJ2-4; possible D gene TRBD2, 6 bases. CDR3 length: 19 amino acids. The germline V gene has CDR1 SGHAT and CDR2 FQNNGV. Trimming removed 1 base at V and 0 bases at J, with 19 bases between. The CDR3, as DNA: TGTGCCAGCAGCTTAGGGGCCATCGCGGGGACCTCAGCCAAAAACATTCAGTACTTC. It codes for CASSLGAIAGTSAKNIQYF.

With respect to this clone: Other DNA sequences from this sample encode an identical CDR3 as well. The chain has TRBV18 and TRBJ2-5, with D hard to call. Germline V CDR1 and CDR2: KGHSH, LQKENI. There are 14 residues in the CDR3. Trimming took 1 base from V and 1 from J, leaving 7 bases between them. CDR3 residues: CASSPLPSQETQYF. Written as DNA, the CDR3 is TGTGCCAGCTCACCACTCCCCAGCCAAGAGACCCAGTACTTC.

The V gene is TRBV7-9, the J gene TRBJ2-5; 7 bases match TRBD1. The CDR3 runs 15 residues. Germline V gene lookup returns CDR1 SEHNR and CDR2 FQNEAQ (reference sequence). The J segment lost 1 base and the V segment lost 1 base, leaving 3 bases of the junction unmatched. The CDR3 DNA is TGTGCCAGCAGCTTAGAGGGACAGTCCCAAGAGACCCAGTACTTC. Its translation is CASSLEGQSQETQYF.

In DNA form, the CDR3 reads TGTGCCAGCAGTGAAGCGCTTCCGGGTGGCGCTGGAAACACCATATATTTT. Amino acids: CASSEALPGGAGNTIYF. V usage is TRBV6-1 and J usage is TRBJ1-3; no definite D call. Germline CDR1 and CDR2: MNHNS and SASEGT. Deletions cut 0 bases from V and 2 bases from J, with 14 bases between. The CDR3 contains 17 residues.

This clone was observed once. The chain joins TRBV5-4 to TRBJ2-5, with D perhaps matching TRBD1 or TRBD2 (5 bases each). Per germline, CDR1 SGHNT and CDR2 YYREEE (reference sequence). The CDR3 covers 14 residues. Trimming removed 2 bases from V and 5 bases from J, with 13 bases in between. The CDR3: CASSFTGASETQYF. Here the CDR3 DNA reads TGTGCCAGCAGCTTTACCGGGGCTTCGGAGACCCAGTACTTC.

This clone has a single count. The chain employs TRBV6-1 and TRBJ1-5, with no clear D. Germline V gives CDR1 MNHNS, CDR2 SASEGT. This CDR3 spans 14 amino acids. The V end was cut by 8 bases, the J end by 0 bases, with 11 bases between. CDR3 sequence reads: CASRVATSNQPQHF. The CDR3 bases are TGTGCCAGCCGTGTGGCAACTAGCAATCAGCCCCAGCATTTT.

This CDR3 is CASGGQLGNTGELFF. CDR3 nucleotide sequence: TGTGCTAGTGGTGGGCAGTTGGGGAACACCGGGGAGCTGTTTTTT. The rearrangement uses TRBV12-5 and TRBJ2-2; the D is unclear. From germline, CDR1 is LGHNT and CDR2 FRNRAP. V lost 5 bases to trimming and J lost 1 base, with 11 bases between them. This CDR3 spans 15 amino acids.

This chain uses TRBV19 with TRBJ2-7; maybe TRBD1 (6 bases). This CDR3 is 14 amino acids long. Trimming cost V 3 bases and J 5 bases, with 14 bases left between them. In germline, CDR1 is LNHDA, CDR2 SQIVND (reference sequence). CDR3 region: CASSISRGVDEQYF. CDR3 sequence (DNA): TGTGCCAGTAGTATCTCCAGGGGAGTGGACGAGCAGTACTTC. Full variable domain (remainder filled in from reference TRBV19 and TRBJ2-7): DGGITQSPKYLFRKEGQNVTLSCEQNLNHDAMYWYRQDPGQGLRLIYYSQIVNDFQKGDIAEGYSVSREKKESFPLTVTSAQKNPTAFYLCASSISRGVDEQYFGPGTRLTVT.

CDR3 nucleotides: TGCAGCGCCCGTGGGCTAGCGGGGGGTTCGAACACCGGGGAGCTGTTTTTT. This codes for CSARGLAGGSNTGELFF. The chain employs TRBV29-1 and TRBJ2-2, with 11 bases that match TRBD2. Germline V gives CDR1 SQVTM, CDR2 ANQGSEA. V lost 7 bases, J lost 0 bases, and 10 bases stayed unmatched. The CDR3 sequence is 17 residues long.

This clone was seen a single time. J is TRBJ1-5 and V is TRBV4-1; TRBD1 aligns across 7 bases. The CDR3 totals 17 residues. Trimming cost V 0 bases and J 0 bases; bases outside gene matches: 5. The germline V gene encodes CDR1 MGHRA and CDR2 YSYEKL. This CDR3 is CASSQDLGDSSNQPQHF. The CDR3 DNA is TGCGCCAGCAGCCAAGATCTTGGGGACAGTAGCAATCAGCCCCAGCATTTT.

The chain couples TRBV5-6 to TRBJ2-3; TRBD2 is a possible D gene (5 bases). V was clipped by 4 bases and J by 4 bases, with 13 bases between them. Germline assignment: CDR1 SGHDT and CDR2 YYEEEE. The CDR3 has 14 residues. Here the CDR3 reads CASSPVGRPDTQYF. CDR3 nucleotides: TGTGCCAGCAGCCCGGTGGGGAGACCAGATACGCAGTATTTT. The full variable domain, with the rest looked up from reference TRBV5-6 and TRBJ2-3, is DAGVTQSPTHLIKTRGQQVTLRCSPKSGHDTVSWYQQALGQGPQFIFQYYEEEERQRGNFPDRFSGHQFPNYSSELNVNALLLGDSALYLCASSPVGRPDTQYFGPGTRLTVL.

The V call is TRBV5-1, the J call TRBJ2-5; D perhaps matches TRBD2 (5 bases). V lost 4 bases and J 3 bases, leaving 13 bases between the germline ends. This CDR3 has 14 amino acids. The V gene's germline CDR1 is SGHRS and CDR2 YFSETQ. CDR3 region: CASSPWTEEETQYF. The CDR3 DNA reads as TGCGCCAGCAGCCCTTGGACGGAGGAAGAGACCCAGTACTTC.

V is TRBV10-2 and J is TRBJ1-4; 9 bases agree with TRBD1. This CDR3 comprises 13 residues. Germline V gene data show CDR1 as WSHSY and CDR2 as SAAADI. The ends lost 8 bases at V and 3 bases at J; junction bases unmatched: 1. In DNA form, the CDR3 reads TGCGCCAGCCGGGACAGGGCTAATGAAAAACTGTTTTTT. It is translated as CASRDRANEKLFF.

The rearrangement links TRBV11-2 to TRBJ2-3; TRBD1 matches at 8 bases. This CDR3 comprises 14 residues. In germline, CDR1 is SGHAT, CDR2 FQNNGV. The trim removed 5 bases at V and 4 bases at J, leaving 5 bases unmatched. In DNA, the CDR3 is TGTGCCAGCAGCCGACAGGGGAAGGCAGATACGCAGTATTTT. This translates into CASSRQGKADTQYF.

Concerning this clone: Relative to the germline gene, one junction end is altered; a read error may explain this. The chain is built from TRBV28 and TRBJ2-7; 8 nucleotides match TRBD1. The CDR3 extends over 13 amino acids. CDR1 is MDHEN and CDR2 is SYDVKM in the germline V gene. In nucleotides, the CDR3 is TGTGCCAGCAGCCAATACGGACAGGGATTGGTGCACTTC. This encodes CASSQYGQGLVHF.

The chain recombines TRBV27 with TRBJ1-6; D unresolved. The CDR3 loop spans 14 amino acids. Germline V lookup: CDR1 MNHEY, CDR2 SMNVEV (reference sequence). The germline V and J ends were trimmed by 2 bases and 4 bases, with 6 bases remaining between them. The CDR3 DNA follows: TGTGCCAGCAGTTTAAGACGGTATAATTCACCCCTCCACTTT. Translation: CASSLRRYNSPLHF.

The rearrangement links TRBV19 to TRBJ1-5, with no clear D. Germline CDR1 reads LNHDA; CDR2 reads SQIVND (reference sequence). The CDR3 runs 13 residues. The V end lost 5 bases, the J end lost 3 bases, and 8 bases lay between the germline ends. The CDR3 DNA reads TGTGCCAGTAGTCGACAAATCAATCAGCCCCAGCATTTT. Residues: CASSRQINQPQHF. The entire variable domain, with the rest obtained from reference TRBV19 and TRBJ1-5, is as follows: DGGITQSPKYLFRKEGQNVTLSCEQNLNHDAMYWYRQDPGQGLRLIYYSQIVNDFQKGDIAEGYSVSREKKESFPLTVTSAQKNPTAFYLCASSRQINQPQHFGDGTRLSIL.

The genes are TRBV7-2 and TRBJ1-1; no firm D call. The CDR3 runs to 12 residues. From germline, CDR1 is SGHTA and CDR2 FQGNSA. V lost 5 bases to trimming and J lost 6 bases, with 10 bases between them. The CDR3 sequence is CASSAGRAEAFF. As DNA, the CDR3 is TGTGCCAGCAGCGCCGGGCGAGCTGAAGCTTTCTTT.

As for this clone: The sample contains more than one DNA sequence encoding this CDR3. This chain uses TRBV18 with TRBJ2-1, with 8 bases fitting TRBD1. The junction had 4 bases not matched to a gene; V was cut back by 3 bases and J by 0 bases. The CDR3 has 16 amino acids. Per germline, CDR1 KGHSH and CDR2 LQKENI. The CDR3 nucleotides are TGTGCCAGCTCACCCACAGGGGGTAGCTCCTACAATGAGCAGTTCTTC. Protein sequence: CASSPTGGSSYNEQFF.

This rearrangement joins TRBV5-4 to TRBJ2-7; D is tentatively TRBD1 or TRBD2 (7 bases each). Per germline, CDR1 SGHNT and CDR2 YYREEE (reference sequence). Trimming took off 5 bases at V and 7 bases at J, with 19 bases between the two ends. The CDR3 consists of 14 residues. Here the CDR3 DNA reads TGTGCCAGCAGAGCGGGACAGTCCTTCTCGGAGCAGTACTTC. This gives the protein CASRAGQSFSEQYF.

The chain combines TRBV10-3 with TRBJ2-5; D is undetermined. V was trimmed by 4 bases and J by 1 base, leaving 7 bases between them. The germline gives CDR1 ENHRY, CDR2 SYGVKD. This CDR3 contains 13 residues. The CDR3 DNA sequence: TGTGCCATCAGTGCGGAACTCCAAGAGACCCAGTACTTC. Protein: CAISAELQETQYF.

This clone was detected only once. Other DNA variants within this sample encode the same CDR3. The gene calls are TRBV29-1 and TRBJ2-7; D is unclear. CDR1 is SQVTM and CDR2 is ANQGSEA in the germline V gene. This CDR3 has 11 residues. Trimming removed 2 bases at V and 5 bases at J, with 7 bases between. In DNA form, the CDR3 reads TGCAGCGTTGAATCCCGGAACGAGCAGTACTTC. It codes for CSVESRNEQYF.

The chain combines TRBV9 with TRBJ1-5; TRBD1 matches at 7 bases. V was pared by 3 bases and J by 5 bases, with 5 bases of the junction left unmatched. Germline V gives CDR1 SGDLS, CDR2 YYNGEE. The CDR3 contains 14 residues. As DNA, the CDR3 is TGTGCCAGCAGCGCCCCAGGGGGGGATCAGCCCCAGCATTTT. Amino acids: CASSAPGGDQPQHF.

The J gene is TRBJ2-3, the V gene TRBV7-2; TRBD1 matches 9 bases. Trimming cost V 5 bases and J 1 base; bases outside gene matches: 4. The CDR3 spans 15 residues. Germline CDR1 SGHTA, CDR2 FQGNSA. CDR3 amino acids: CASSRTGEGTDTQYF. CDR3 in DNA: TGTGCCAGCAGCCGGACAGGGGAGGGCACAGATACGCAGTATTTT. Full variable domain (missing parts from reference TRBV7-2 and TRBJ2-3): GAGVSQSPSNKVTEKGKDVELRCDPISGHTALYWYRQSLGQGLEFLIYFQGNSAPDKSGLPSDRFSAERTGGSVSTLTIQRTQQEDSAVYLCASSRTGEGTDTQYFGPGTRLTVL.

The rearrangement uses TRBV4-1 and TRBJ2-7; the D gene could be TRBD1 or TRBD2 (6 bases each). Trimming left V 5 bases short and J 3 bases short, with 35 bases between. The germline V gene encodes CDR1 MGHRA and CDR2 YSYEKL. This CDR3 is 21 amino acids long. This CDR3 is CASSGGHRELSSSRRFYEQYF. DNA of the CDR3: TGCGCCAGCAGCGGGGGACATCGGGAGTTATCATCGTCACGAAGGTTCTACGAGCAGTACTTC.